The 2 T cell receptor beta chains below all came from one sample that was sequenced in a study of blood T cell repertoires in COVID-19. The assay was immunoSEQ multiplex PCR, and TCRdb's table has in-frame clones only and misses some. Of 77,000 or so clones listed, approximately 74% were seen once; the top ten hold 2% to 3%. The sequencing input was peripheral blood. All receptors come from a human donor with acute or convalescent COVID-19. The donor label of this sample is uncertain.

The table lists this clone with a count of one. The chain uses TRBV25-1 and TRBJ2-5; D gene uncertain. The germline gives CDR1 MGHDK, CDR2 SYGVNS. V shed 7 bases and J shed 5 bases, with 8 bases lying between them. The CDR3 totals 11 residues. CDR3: CASKKEETQYF. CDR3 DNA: TGTGCCAGCAAGAAAGAGGAGACCCAGTACTTC.

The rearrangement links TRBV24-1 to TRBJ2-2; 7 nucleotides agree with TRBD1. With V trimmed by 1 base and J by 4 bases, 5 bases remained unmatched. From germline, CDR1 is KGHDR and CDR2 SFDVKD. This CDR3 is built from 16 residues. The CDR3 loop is CATSDFRTGFTGELFF. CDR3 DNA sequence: TGTGCCACCAGTGATTTCAGGACAGGATTCACCGGGGAGCTGTTTTTT.